A selection of T cell receptor beta chains follows, all from one sample in a study. TCRdb called the RT-PCR reads again in MiXCR, with one record for every CDR3 protein. The data show approximately 720,000 distinct CDR3 sequences, 14% seen once. The sample taken for sequencing was memory CD4+ T cells from blood. The receptors come from a female donor in good health, serving as a healthy control. The CDR3 runs from the conserved cysteine through the conserved F or W. Each record gives: clone size, J gene, V gene, D gene, CDR3 DNA, CDR3 protein. The D gene is left open where the match is weak. For some rows the clone size is stated as once, few or many, or as a class when expanded; others skip it.

clone_size: once
j_call: TRBJ1-1
v_call: TRBV18
d_call: .
cdr3_nt: TGTGCCAGCTCACCACCGGGCGGAAGGGGCACAATAGGGGAAGCTTTCTTT
cdr3_aa: CASSPPGGRGTIGEAFF

clone_size: few
j_call: TRBJ1-6
v_call: TRBV28
d_call: .
cdr3_nt: TGTGCCAGCAGTTTGGGGGGTGCAATTAATTCACCCCTCCACTTT
cdr3_aa: CASSLGGAINSPLHF

clone_size: once
j_call: TRBJ2-5
v_call: TRBV24-1
d_call: .
cdr3_nt: TGTGCCACCAGTGATCCTGTCAAAACTGGGGAGACCCAGTACTTC
cdr3_aa: CATSDPVKTGETQYF

clone_size: .
j_call: TRBJ2-2
v_call: TRBV20-1
d_call: .
cdr3_nt: TGCAGTGTTTTGACTAGGAACACCGGGGAGCTGTTTTTT
cdr3_aa: CSVLTRNTGELFF

clone_size: .
j_call: TRBJ2-7
v_call: TRBV9
d_call: TRBD2
cdr3_nt: TGTGCCAGCAGCGTCCAACCGGGACTAGCGGGAGAGACCTACGAGCAGTACTTC
cdr3_aa: CASSVQPGLAGETYEQYF

clone_size: many
j_call: TRBJ1-2
v_call: TRBV6-5
d_call: .
cdr3_nt: TGTGCCAGCAGTTACTCCTTCGGGCAGGGATCGAACTATGGCTACACCTTC
cdr3_aa: CASSYSFGQGSNYGYTF

clone_size: few
j_call: TRBJ2-3
v_call: TRBV5-1
d_call: TRBD2
cdr3_nt: TGCGCCAGCAGCTTCAGTCTAGCGGCTAGTGTAGATACGCAGTATTTT
cdr3_aa: CASSFSLAASVDTQYF

clone_size: many
j_call: TRBJ1-2
v_call: TRBV15
d_call: .
cdr3_nt: TGTGCCACCAGCAGAGGAGATGGCTACACCTTC
cdr3_aa: CATSRGDGYTF

clone_size: many
j_call: TRBJ2-5
v_call: TRBV18
d_call: .
cdr3_nt: TGTGCCAGCTCACCACCGATGGGGCAAGAGACCCAGTACTTC
cdr3_aa: CASSPPMGQETQYF

clone_size: .
j_call: TRBJ2-2
v_call: TRBV6-5
d_call: .
cdr3_nt: TGTGCCAGCAGTTACATGAACACCGGGGAGCTGTTTTTT
cdr3_aa: CASSYMNTGELFF

clone_size: many
j_call: TRBJ2-7
v_call: TRBV20-1
d_call: TRBD2
cdr3_nt: TGCAGTGCCGGACTAGCGGACTACGAGCAGTACTTC
cdr3_aa: CSAGLADYEQYF

clone_size: many
j_call: TRBJ2-3
v_call: TRBV5-1
d_call: TRBD2
cdr3_nt: TGCGCCAGCAGCCTTAGCGGGGGGGCCCCAGATACGCAGTATTTT
cdr3_aa: CASSLSGGAPDTQYF

clone_size: .
j_call: TRBJ2-4
v_call: TRBV6-2/TRBV6-3
d_call: TRBD1
cdr3_nt: TGTGCCAGCAGGCCAGCGGGACAGGGGTCCAAAAACATTCAGTACTTC
cdr3_aa: CASRPAGQGSKNIQYF

clone_size: many
j_call: TRBJ2-7
v_call: TRBV7-9
d_call: TRBD2
cdr3_nt: TGTGCCAGCAGCTCCCGGACTAGCGAGAGCCCCTACGAGCAGTACTTC
cdr3_aa: CASSSRTSESPYEQYF

clone_size: few
j_call: TRBJ1-1
v_call: TRBV20-1
d_call: TRBD1
cdr3_nt: TGCAGTGCTAGGGGGACAGGGGGCTCCCACACTGAAGCTTTCTTT
cdr3_aa: CSARGTGGSHTEAFF

clone_size: .
j_call: TRBJ1-5
v_call: TRBV7-2
d_call: .
cdr3_nt: TGTGCCAGCAGCACGACAGGTTCGGGTCAGCCCCAGCATTTT
cdr3_aa: CASSTTGSGQPQHF

clone_size: .
j_call: TRBJ1-2
v_call: TRBV12-3/TRBV12-4
d_call: TRBD1
cdr3_nt: TGTGCCAGCAGTGCGACGGACAGGACGCTTGGGTATGGCTACACCTTC
cdr3_aa: CASSATDRTLGYGYTF

clone_size: .
j_call: TRBJ2-3
v_call: TRBV4-1
d_call: .
cdr3_nt: TGCGCCAGCAGCAAGAACAGGGACTTAACACTCTTAACGCAGTATTTT
cdr3_aa: CASSKNRDLTLLTQYF

clone_size: .
j_call: TRBJ1-1
v_call: TRBV5-1
d_call: .
cdr3_nt: TGCGCCAGCAGCAGCATACAGGGCGCCGGAGAAGCTTTCTTT
cdr3_aa: CASSSIQGAGEAFF

clone_size: .
j_call: TRBJ2-3
v_call: TRBV9
d_call: .
cdr3_nt: TGTGCCAGCAGCGGTCAAGCGGGTGGGAACACAGATACGCAGTATTTT
cdr3_aa: CASSGQAGGNTDTQYF

clone_size: few
j_call: TRBJ1-3
v_call: TRBV4-3
d_call: TRBD1
cdr3_nt: TGCGCCAGCAGCCAATTCCGGGACAGCTCTGGAAACACCATATATTTT
cdr3_aa: CASSQFRDSSGNTIYF

clone_size: .
j_call: TRBJ1-2
v_call: TRBV7-2
d_call: .
cdr3_nt: TGTGCCAGCAGCCCGAGGGGCGGGGATGGCTACACCTTC
cdr3_aa: CASSPRGGDGYTF

clone_size: few
j_call: TRBJ2-2
v_call: TRBV7-2
d_call: TRBD1
cdr3_nt: TGTGCCAGCAGCAGACAGGGACGCGGGGAGCTGTTTTTT
cdr3_aa: CASSRQGRGELFF

clone_size: many
j_call: TRBJ1-1
v_call: TRBV29-1
d_call: TRBD1
cdr3_nt: TGCAGCGCAACCCGGGACAGTAACACTGAAGCTTTCTTT
cdr3_aa: CSATRDSNTEAFF

clone_size: .
j_call: TRBJ1-2
v_call: TRBV20-1
d_call: .
cdr3_nt: TGCAGTGTAGACAGCACAAACTATGGCTACACCTTC
cdr3_aa: CSVDSTNYGYTF

clone_size: few
j_call: TRBJ1-4
v_call: TRBV29-1
d_call: TRBD1
cdr3_nt: TGCAGCGTTGGTCTAGGACAGGGGGAAAAACTGTTTTTT
cdr3_aa: CSVGLGQGEKLFF

clone_size: few
j_call: TRBJ2-1
v_call: TRBV20-1
d_call: .
cdr3_nt: TGCAGTGCTAGAGGGGGGGGCAGGGCGACGACCGGAATGGCGGGGAATGAGCAGTTCTTC
cdr3_aa: CSARGGGRATTGMAGNEQFF

clone_size: .
j_call: TRBJ2-3
v_call: TRBV2
d_call: .
cdr3_nt: TGTGCCAGCAGTTATCGGCCAGGACCAGGGACGCAGTATTTT
cdr3_aa: CASSYRPGPGTQYF

clone_size: many
j_call: TRBJ2-1
v_call: TRBV27
d_call: .
cdr3_nt: TGTGCCAGCAGTTTATTCAGGGGGGGGTCCTACAATGAGCAGTTCTTC
cdr3_aa: CASSLFRGGSYNEQFF

clone_size: .
j_call: TRBJ2-1
v_call: TRBV12-3/TRBV12-4
d_call: .
cdr3_nt: TGTGCCAGCAGTTTCCCCAGGGATGGGGGGGAGCAGTTCTTC
cdr3_aa: CASSFPRDGGEQFF

clone_size: few
j_call: TRBJ2-7
v_call: TRBV6-6
d_call: .
cdr3_nt: TGTGCCAGCAGTTACTCGATGCCAGCTTACGAGCAGTACTTC
cdr3_aa: CASSYSMPAYEQYF

clone_size: many
j_call: TRBJ2-5
v_call: TRBV6-2/TRBV6-3
d_call: .
cdr3_nt: TGTGCCAGCAGTCGGAGTGGCCCCCAAGAGACCCAGTACTTC
cdr3_aa: CASSRSGPQETQYF

clone_size: many
j_call: TRBJ2-5
v_call: TRBV4-3
d_call: TRBD1
cdr3_nt: TGCGCCAGCAGCCAAGGACAGGGAAAGACCCAGTACTTC
cdr3_aa: CASSQGQGKTQYF

clone_size: many
j_call: TRBJ2-3
v_call: TRBV20-1
d_call: .
cdr3_nt: TGCAGTGCTAGAGATCCTAGTCTCGCGGCTGATGCGCAGTATTTT
cdr3_aa: CSARDPSLAADAQYF

clone_size: many
j_call: TRBJ2-2
v_call: TRBV29-1
d_call: .
cdr3_nt: TGCAGCGTTGGCGGTAGCGCAAACACCGGGGAGCTGTTTTTT
cdr3_aa: CSVGGSANTGELFF

clone_size: few
j_call: TRBJ1-2
v_call: TRBV25-1
d_call: .
cdr3_nt: TGTGCCAGCAGTGAATATGGGGAACTATCTAACTATGGCTACACCTTC
cdr3_aa: CASSEYGELSNYGYTF

clone_size: few
j_call: TRBJ2-4
v_call: TRBV5-1
d_call: .
cdr3_nt: TGCGCCAGCAGCCCCGAGGGGGGACAGTACTTCTTC
cdr3_aa: CASSPEGGQYFF

clone_size: .
j_call: TRBJ2-5
v_call: TRBV20-1
d_call: .
cdr3_nt: TGCAGTGCTAGTCTTCAGGGGATTGGAGAGACCCAGTACTTC
cdr3_aa: CSASLQGIGETQYF

clone_size: many
j_call: TRBJ1-1
v_call: TRBV5-1
d_call: .
cdr3_nt: TGCGCCAGCAGCTTGGAAGCGCCCCAGAACACTGAAGCTTTCTTT
cdr3_aa: CASSLEAPQNTEAFF

clone_size: .
j_call: TRBJ1-1
v_call: TRBV10-3
d_call: TRBD1
cdr3_nt: TGTGCCATCAACCTGGGACAGGTGACTGAAGCTTTCTTT
cdr3_aa: CAINLGQVTEAFF

clone_size: .
j_call: TRBJ1-6
v_call: TRBV4-3
d_call: .
cdr3_nt: TGCGCCAGCAGCCAAGATTGGGACTCACCCCTCCACTTT
cdr3_aa: CASSQDWDSPLHF

clone_size: .
j_call: TRBJ1-2
v_call: TRBV10-3
d_call: .
cdr3_nt: TGTGCCATCAGTGACAGGGCGGAGAGTTATGGCTACACCTTC
cdr3_aa: CAISDRAESYGYTF

clone_size: many
j_call: TRBJ1-6
v_call: TRBV6-5
d_call: .
cdr3_nt: TGTGCCAGCAGTATCGGGTTCTCTTATAATTCACCCCTCCACTTT
cdr3_aa: CASSIGFSYNSPLHF

clone_size: many
j_call: TRBJ1-6
v_call: TRBV20-1
d_call: TRBD1
cdr3_nt: TGCAGTGCTAGAGGGAACAGGGGGCTGAATTCACCCCTCCACTTT
cdr3_aa: CSARGNRGLNSPLHF